Presented here are 25 T cell receptor beta chains from one specimen sequenced in a study of OX40 agonist ivuxolimab in advanced cancers. Sequencing was performed with immunoSEQ multiplex PCR; in TCRdb, only in-frame clones are kept and a portion is missing. Of 69,000 or so clones in the sample, approximately 83% were seen once. The source was CD4+ or CD8+ T cells sorted from blood, collected in a trial of the OX40 agonist ivuxolimab. These receptors all stem from an adult with an advanced solid tumor such as melanoma, head and neck, liver or kidney cancer.

The rearrangement uses TRBV9 and TRBJ2-7; 8 bases are a match to TRBD1. Germline loops: CDR1 SGDLS, CDR2 YYNGEE. CDR3 length: 13 amino acids. With 4 bases clipped from V and 3 bases from J, the junction kept 3 bases outside the gene matches. Here the CDR3 DNA reads TGTGCCAGCAGCATTACAGGGGGCTACGAGCAGTACTTC. Protein: CASSITGGYEQYF.

V usage is TRBV11-3 and J usage is TRBJ2-2; no reliable D call. Looked up from germline, CDR1 is SGHNT and CDR2 is YENEEA. Trimming shortened V by 6 bases and J by 3 bases, and 8 bases separated the two germline ends. The CDR3 spans 13 residues. CDR3 in amino acids: CASRKQDTGELFF. CDR3 sequence (DNA): TGTGCCAGCAGAAAACAAGACACCGGGGAGCTGTTTTTT.

The CDR3 DNA reads TGCGCCAGCAGCTTGGAGCAGGGGGGCAACTATGGCTACACCTTC. It yields the protein CASSLEQGGNYGYTF. V is TRBV5-1 and J is TRBJ1-2; TRBD1 agrees at 7 bases. With 0 bases clipped from V and 2 bases from J, the junction kept 4 bases outside the gene matches. CDR1 and CDR2 from the germline V gene are SGHRS and YFSETQ. CDR3 length: 15 amino acids. Drawing the rest from reference TRBV5-1 and TRBJ1-2, the complete variable domain is KAGVTQTPRYLIKTRGQQVTLSCSPISGHRSVSWYQQTPGQGLQFLFEYFSETQRNKGNFPGRFSGRQFSNSRSEMNVSTLELGDSALYLCASSLEQGGNYGYTFGSGTRLTVV.

V and J are TRBV7-6 and TRBJ2-3; unclear D gene. CDR1 SGHVS and CDR2 FNYEAQ come from the germline V gene. The CDR3 runs 14 residues. Trimming shortened V by 5 bases and J by 1 base, and 10 bases separated the two germline ends. CDR3 nucleotide sequence: TGTGCCAGCAGCCCGGACGGAGGCACAGATACGCAGTATTTT. It encodes CASSPDGGTDTQYF.

The chain is built from TRBV2 and TRBJ2-3, with 11 bases lining up with TRBD2. The CDR3 totals 16 residues. Germline CDR1 SNHLY, CDR2 FYNNEI. V was clipped by 3 bases and J by 2 bases; unmatched bases: 4. This CDR3 is CASSEPSGGITDTQYF. Written as DNA, the CDR3 is TGTGCCAGCAGTGAGCCTAGCGGGGGGATCACAGATACGCAGTATTTT.

The chain uses TRBV11-2 and TRBJ1-2; 11 bases align to TRBD1. This CDR3 is built from 14 residues. With V trimmed by 5 bases and J by 5 bases, 4 bases remained unmatched. Germline V gene lookup returns CDR1 SGHAT and CDR2 FQNNGV. The CDR3 loop reads CASSQGTGGYGYTF. CDR3 DNA: TGTGCCAGCAGCCAAGGGACAGGGGGGTATGGCTACACCTTC.

The V and J genes are TRBV10-3 and TRBJ2-7, with D unclear. Deletions cut 0 bases from V and 1 base from J, with 13 bases between. This CDR3 has 16 amino acids. From germline, CDR1 is ENHRY and CDR2 SYGVKD. The CDR3 loop is CAISESQWTRSYEQYF. CDR3 DNA sequence: TGTGCCATCAGTGAGTCCCAGTGGACCCGATCCTACGAGCAGTACTTC.

This clone has just one count. The chain joins TRBV11-2 to TRBJ2-3; D may be TRBD1 (6 bases). CDR1 SGHAT and CDR2 FQNNGV come from the germline V gene. The CDR3 is 14 amino acids. Trimming took off 3 bases at V and 6 bases at J, with 13 bases between the two ends. CDR3 DNA sequence: TGTGCCAGCAGCTTCAGGGGTAGGGCCGATACGCAGTATTTT. Its protein is CASSFRGRADTQYF.

This clone is a singleton in its sample. The CDR3 nucleotides are TGTGCCAGCAGCACCCCTGGGGGAAGCAATGAGCAGTTCTTC. It translates to CASSTPGGSNEQFF. The rearrangement joins TRBV9 to TRBJ2-1; tentatively, D is TRBD1 or TRBD2 (5 bases each). Germline V gene lookup returns CDR1 SGDLS and CDR2 YYNGEE. The ends were cut back, 4 bases at V and 6 bases at J, with 14 bases in the middle. The CDR3 totals 14 residues.

This sequence joins TRBV4-2 and TRBJ1-1; D remains ambiguous. This CDR3 has 11 amino acids. The V end lost 5 bases, the J end lost 6 bases, and 7 bases lay between the germline ends. The germline V gene encodes CDR1 LGHNA and CDR2 YNFKEQ. The CDR3 sequence is CASSRPPEAFF. CDR3 sequence (DNA): TGTGCCAGCAGCAGGCCCCCTGAAGCTTTCTTT.

The CDR3 region has the DNA TGTGCCAGCAGTTCAACCGGGACTAGCGGTCCCTACGAGCAGTACTTC. It yields the protein CASSSTGTSGPYEQYF. This chain joins TRBV27 and TRBJ2-7; 11 positions agree with TRBD2. V was pared by 4 bases and J by 2 bases, with 7 bases of the junction left unmatched. Germline CDR1 MNHEY, CDR2 SMNVEV (reference sequence). CDR3 size: 16 residues.

V is TRBV4-1 and J is TRBJ1-2, with a possible D match to TRBD1 (5 bases). The length of the CDR3 is 19 residues. From germline, CDR1 is MGHRA and CDR2 YSYEKL. V was trimmed by 4 bases and J by 7 bases, leaving 31 bases between them. The DNA for the CDR3 is TGCGCCAGCAGCCCCTCTGGGGGGAAAACACAGAGATCTTCAGGTGGCTACACCTTC. Translating it yields CASSPSGGKTQRSSGGYTF.

V is TRBV12-5 and J is TRBJ2-5; D possibly matches TRBD1 or TRBD2 (5 bases each). The germline gives CDR1 LGHNT, CDR2 FRNRAP. The CDR3 length is 15 residues. V lost 6 bases to trimming and J lost 7 bases, with 21 bases between them. CDR3 bases: TGTGCTAGTGGACCATTCTCCCAGGGCGGAGGGACCCAGTACTTC. Translation: CASGPFSQGGGTQYF.

This chain uses TRBV7-3 with TRBJ2-3; maybe TRBD1 (6 bases). This CDR3 region has 14 residues. Between the trimmed V and J ends, which lost 5 bases and 6 bases, there was a span of 15 bases. Germline assignment: CDR1 SGHTA and CDR2 FQGTGA. CDR3 residues: CASSLQGWEDTQYF. The CDR3 DNA follows: TGTGCCAGCAGCCTACAGGGTTGGGAGGATACGCAGTATTTT.

The rearrangement joins TRBV19 to TRBJ2-5, with 11 bases identical to TRBD1. CDR3 length equals 14 residues. The trim removed 5 bases at V and 5 bases at J, leaving 4 bases unmatched. CDR1 is LNHDA and CDR2 is SQIVND in the germline V gene (reference sequence). CDR3 sequence (DNA): TGTGCCAGTAGTCTCGGACAGGGGGCTGAGACCCAGTACTTC. This gives the protein CASSLGQGAETQYF.

J is TRBJ2-3 and V is TRBV18, with 11 bases fitting TRBD2. Germline V gene sequence: CDR1 KGHSH, CDR2 LQKENI. The V gene end was trimmed by 2 bases and the J gene end by 1 base; junction bases not matched to a gene: 5. There are 17 residues in the CDR3. CDR3 nucleotide sequence: TGTGCCAGCTCACCAAAACAGGGACTAGCGGGCACAGATACGCAGTATTTT. As protein: CASSPKQGLAGTDTQYF.

V and J are TRBV4-1 and TRBJ2-1; D could derive from TRBD1 or TRBD2 (5 bases each). Germline values: CDR1 MGHRA, CDR2 YSYEKL. This CDR3 region has 17 residues. Trimming cost V 2 bases and J 3 bases, with 17 bases left between them. The CDR3 DNA reads as TGCGCCAGCAGCCAACCGAAGGGGAGAGCGGACTACAATGAGCAGTTCTTC. This codes for CASSQPKGRADYNEQFF.

V usage is TRBV11-2 and J usage is TRBJ1-1; D is perhaps TRBD1 (6 bases). Germline V gene sequence: CDR1 SGHAT, CDR2 FQNNGV. The CDR3 extends over 17 amino acids. V was pared by 5 bases and J by 4 bases, with 23 bases between. Here the CDR3 DNA reads TGTGCCAGCAGCCCAATAGTTAGCGGTACAGGGTCCACTGAAGCTTTCTTT. As protein: CASSPIVSGTGSTEAFF.

This clone occurred a few times. V and J are TRBV29-1 and TRBJ2-5; the match to TRBD1 covers 10 bases. J gave up 2 bases and V 5 bases, and 11 bases lay outside the gene matches. The germline CDR1 and CDR2 sequences are SQVTM and ANQGSEA. The CDR3 length is 16 residues. The CDR3 protein is CSVQVGRDRGQETQYF. The CDR3 nucleotides read TGCAGCGTTCAGGTGGGGAGGGACAGGGGACAAGAGACCCAGTACTTC. Full variable domain (outside the CDR3, taken from reference TRBV29-1 and TRBJ2-5): SAVISQKPSRDICQRGTSLTIQCQVDSQVTMMFWYRQQPGQSLTLIATANQGSEATYESGFVIDKFPISRPNLTFSTLTVSNMSPEDSSIYLCSVQVGRDRGQETQYFGPGTRLLVL.

The chain recombines TRBV5-1 with TRBJ2-7, with no clear D. The V end was cut by 3 bases, the J end by 2 bases, with 12 bases between. The CDR3 length is 14 residues. The germline gives CDR1 SGHRS, CDR2 YFSETQ. The CDR3 loop reads CASSSDGVPYEQYF. CDR3 bases: TGCGCCAGCAGCTCTGACGGAGTCCCCTACGAGCAGTACTTC.

The gene calls are TRBV5-1 and TRBJ1-6; 10 positions agree with TRBD1. The germline gives CDR1 SGHRS, CDR2 YFSETQ. J was trimmed by 5 bases and V by 4 bases; bases with no gene match: 6. This CDR3 is built from 16 residues. The CDR3 nucleotides read TGCGCCAGCAGCCCCAGGGGGACAGGGGATAATTCACCCCTCCACTTT. Translating it yields CASSPRGTGDNSPLHF.

This clone was seen more than once but under ten times. The rearrangement uses TRBV9 and TRBJ1-1; 8 positions match TRBD1. The CDR3 runs to 15 residues. Germline CDR1 reads SGDLS; CDR2 reads YYNGEE. V lost 4 bases to trimming and J lost 3 bases; unmatched junction nucleotides: 8. CDR3 amino acids: CASSITGGEYTEAFF. In DNA, the CDR3 is TGTGCCAGCAGCATAACAGGGGGGGAATACACTGAAGCTTTCTTT.

The chain joins TRBV5-1 to TRBJ2-3; 7 bases are shared with TRBD1. The CDR3 spans 14 residues. The V gene end was trimmed by 3 bases and the J gene end by 2 bases; junction bases not matched to a gene: 3. The germline gives CDR1 SGHRS, CDR2 YFSETQ. CDR3 nucleotides: TGCGCCAGCAGCTGGGGGACAGTCACAGATACGCAGTATTTT. Translating it yields CASSWGTVTDTQYF.

The chain is built from TRBV18 and TRBJ1-1; the D is unclear. The length of the CDR3 is 14 residues. V lost 6 bases and J 1 base, leaving 12 bases between the germline ends. CDR1 and CDR2 from the germline V gene are KGHSH and LQKENI. The CDR3 protein is CASSRDTQNTEAFF. CDR3 coding DNA: TGTGCCAGCTCCCGAGACACCCAGAACACTGAAGCTTTCTTT.

J is TRBJ1-4 and V is TRBV19; D is perhaps TRBD1 (5 bases). This CDR3 region has 15 residues. Trimming removed 5 bases from V and 1 base from J, with 11 bases in between. Germline-derived CDR1 and CDR2 are LNHDA and SQIVND (reference sequence). Here the CDR3 reads CASSSGRITNEKLFF. The DNA of the CDR3 is TGTGCCAGTAGTTCGGGACGGATAACTAATGAAAAACTGTTTTTT.